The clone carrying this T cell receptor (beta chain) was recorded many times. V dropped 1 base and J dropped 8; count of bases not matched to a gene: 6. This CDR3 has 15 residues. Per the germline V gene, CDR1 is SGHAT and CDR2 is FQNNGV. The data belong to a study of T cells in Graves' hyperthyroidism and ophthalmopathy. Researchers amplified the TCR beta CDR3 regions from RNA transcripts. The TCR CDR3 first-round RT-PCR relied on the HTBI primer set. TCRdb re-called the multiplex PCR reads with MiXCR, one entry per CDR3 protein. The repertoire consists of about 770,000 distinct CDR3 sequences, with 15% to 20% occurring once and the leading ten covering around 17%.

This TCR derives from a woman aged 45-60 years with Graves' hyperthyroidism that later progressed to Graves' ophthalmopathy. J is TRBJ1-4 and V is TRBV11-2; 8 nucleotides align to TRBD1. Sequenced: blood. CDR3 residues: CASSLGGQGAEKLFF. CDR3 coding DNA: TGTGCCAGCAGCTTAGGAGGACAGGGAGCGGAAAAACTGTTTTTT. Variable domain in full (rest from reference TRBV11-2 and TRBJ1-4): EAGVAQSPRYKIIEKRQSVAFWCNPISGHATLYWYQQILGQGPKLLIQFQNNGVVDDSQLPKDRFSAERLKGVDSTLKIQPAKLEDSAVYLCASSLGGQGAEKLFFGSGTQLSVL.